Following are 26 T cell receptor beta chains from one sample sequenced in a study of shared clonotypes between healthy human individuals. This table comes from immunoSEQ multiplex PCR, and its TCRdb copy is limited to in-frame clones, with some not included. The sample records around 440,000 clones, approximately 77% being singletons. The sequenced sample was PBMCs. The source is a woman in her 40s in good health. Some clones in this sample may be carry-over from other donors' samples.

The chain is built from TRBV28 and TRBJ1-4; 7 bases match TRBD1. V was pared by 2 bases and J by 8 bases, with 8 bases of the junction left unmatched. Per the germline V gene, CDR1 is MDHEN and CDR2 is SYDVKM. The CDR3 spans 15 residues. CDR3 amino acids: CASSLGDRVSEKLFF. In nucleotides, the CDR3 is TGTGCCAGCAGTTTAGGCGACAGGGTCAGCGAAAAACTGTTTTTT.

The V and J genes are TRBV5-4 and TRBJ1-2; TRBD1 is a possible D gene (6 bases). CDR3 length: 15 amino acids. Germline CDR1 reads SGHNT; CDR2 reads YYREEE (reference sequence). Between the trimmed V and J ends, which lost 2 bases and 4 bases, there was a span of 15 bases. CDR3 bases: TGTGCCAGCAGCTTTGTGGAGGGGGGCGTCTATGGCTACACCTTC. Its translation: CASSFVEGGVYGYTF.

CDR3 region: CASSVRGPGTDTQYF. CDR3 nucleotide sequence: TGTGCCAGCAGCGTCAGGGGACCGGGCACAGATACGCAGTATTTT. The chain links TRBV7-9 to TRBJ2-3; maybe TRBD1 (6 bases). This CDR3 spans 15 amino acids. The V end lost 5 bases, the J end lost 1 base, and 13 bases lay between the germline ends. CDR1 is SEHNR, CDR2 FQNEAQ, per germline (reference sequence).

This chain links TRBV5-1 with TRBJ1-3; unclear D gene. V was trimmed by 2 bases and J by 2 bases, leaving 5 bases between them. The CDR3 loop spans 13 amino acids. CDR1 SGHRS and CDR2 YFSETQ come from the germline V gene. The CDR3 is CASSLDTGNTIYF. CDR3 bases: TGCGCCAGCAGCTTAGACACTGGAAACACCATATATTTT. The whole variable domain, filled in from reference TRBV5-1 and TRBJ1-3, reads KAGVTQTPRYLIKTRGQQVTLSCSPISGHRSVSWYQQTPGQGLQFLFEYFSETQRNKGNFPGRFSGRQFSNSRSEMNVSTLELGDSALYLCASSLDTGNTIYFGEGSWLTVV.

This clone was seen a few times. This CDR3 reads CASSEEGQDNQPQHF. The CDR3 DNA reads as TGTGCCAGCAGTGAAGAGGGACAGGACAATCAGCCCCAGCATTTT. The rearrangement links TRBV2 to TRBJ1-5; TRBD1 agrees at 8 bases. The CDR3 loop spans 15 amino acids. V was pared by 1 base and J by 3 bases, with 2 bases of the junction left unmatched. Per the germline V gene, CDR1 is SNHLY and CDR2 is FYNNEI.

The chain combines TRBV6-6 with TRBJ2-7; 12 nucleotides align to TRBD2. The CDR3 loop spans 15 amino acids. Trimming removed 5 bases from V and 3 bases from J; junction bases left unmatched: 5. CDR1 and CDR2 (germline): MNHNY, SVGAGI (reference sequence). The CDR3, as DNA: TGTGCCAGCAGTCGCCTGACTAGCGGGAGCTACGAGCAGTACTTC. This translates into CASSRLTSGSYEQYF.

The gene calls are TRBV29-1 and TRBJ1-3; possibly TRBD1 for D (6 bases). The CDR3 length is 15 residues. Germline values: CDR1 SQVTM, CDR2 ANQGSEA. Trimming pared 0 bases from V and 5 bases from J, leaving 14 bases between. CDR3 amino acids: CSVEDRGGNRNTIYF. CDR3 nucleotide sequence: TGCAGCGTTGAAGATCGAGGGGGAAACCGAAACACCATATATTTT.

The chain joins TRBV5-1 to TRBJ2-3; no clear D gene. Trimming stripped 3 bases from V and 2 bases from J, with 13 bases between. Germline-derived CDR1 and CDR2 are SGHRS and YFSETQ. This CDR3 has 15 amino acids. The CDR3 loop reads CASSSKLGPTDTQYF. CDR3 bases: TGCGCCAGCAGCTCGAAGCTTGGGCCCACAGATACGCAGTATTTT.

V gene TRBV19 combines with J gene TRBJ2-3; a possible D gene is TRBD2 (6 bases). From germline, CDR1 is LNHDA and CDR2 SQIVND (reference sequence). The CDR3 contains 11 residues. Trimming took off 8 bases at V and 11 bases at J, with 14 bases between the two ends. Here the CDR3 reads CASSSGGMQYF. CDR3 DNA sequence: TGTGCCAGTTCCTCCGGGGGAATGCAGTATTTT.

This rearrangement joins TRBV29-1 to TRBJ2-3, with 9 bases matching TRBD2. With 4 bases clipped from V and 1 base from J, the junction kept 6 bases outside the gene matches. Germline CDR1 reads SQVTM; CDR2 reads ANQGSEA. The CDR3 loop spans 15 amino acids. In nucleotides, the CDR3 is TGCAGCGTTGTAAAGGCTAGCGGGGGCACAGATACGCAGTATTTT. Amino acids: CSVVKASGGTDTQYF.

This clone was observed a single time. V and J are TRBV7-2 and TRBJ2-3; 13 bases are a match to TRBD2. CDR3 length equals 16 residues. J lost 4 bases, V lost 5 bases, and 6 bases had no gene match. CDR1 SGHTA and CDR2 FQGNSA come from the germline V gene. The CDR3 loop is CASSPTSGRAPDTQYF. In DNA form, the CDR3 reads TGTGCCAGCAGCCCCACTAGCGGGAGGGCCCCAGATACGCAGTATTTT. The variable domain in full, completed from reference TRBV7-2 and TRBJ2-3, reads GAGVSQSPSNKVTEKGKDVELRCDPISGHTALYWYRQSLGQGLEFLIYFQGNSAPDKSGLPSDRFSAERTGGSVSTLTIQRTQQEDSAVYLCASSPTSGRAPDTQYFGPGTRLTVL.

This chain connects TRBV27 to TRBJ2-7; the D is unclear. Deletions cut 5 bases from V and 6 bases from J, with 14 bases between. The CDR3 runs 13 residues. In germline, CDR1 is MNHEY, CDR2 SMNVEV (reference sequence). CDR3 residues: CASSPGPMLEQYF. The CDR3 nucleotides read TGTGCCAGCAGTCCCGGACCCATGCTCGAGCAGTACTTC.

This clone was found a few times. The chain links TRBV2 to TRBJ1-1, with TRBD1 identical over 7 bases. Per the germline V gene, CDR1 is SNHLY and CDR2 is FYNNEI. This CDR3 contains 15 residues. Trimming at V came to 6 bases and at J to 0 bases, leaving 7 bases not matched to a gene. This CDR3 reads CASSKEGAMNTEAFF. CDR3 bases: TGTGCCAGCAGCAAAGAGGGGGCCATGAACACTGAAGCTTTCTTT.

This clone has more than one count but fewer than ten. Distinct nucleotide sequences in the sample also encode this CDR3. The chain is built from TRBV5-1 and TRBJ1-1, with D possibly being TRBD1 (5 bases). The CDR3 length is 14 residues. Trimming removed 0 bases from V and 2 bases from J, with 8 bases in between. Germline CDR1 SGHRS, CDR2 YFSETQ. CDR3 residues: CASSLGGGNTEAFF. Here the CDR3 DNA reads TGCGCCAGCAGCTTGGGTGGGGGTAACACTGAAGCTTTCTTT. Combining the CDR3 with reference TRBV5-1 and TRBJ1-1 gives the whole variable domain KAGVTQTPRYLIKTRGQQVTLSCSPISGHRSVSWYQQTPGQGLQFLFEYFSETQRNKGNFPGRFSGRQFSNSRSEMNVSTLELGDSALYLCASSLGGGNTEAFFGQGTRLTVV.

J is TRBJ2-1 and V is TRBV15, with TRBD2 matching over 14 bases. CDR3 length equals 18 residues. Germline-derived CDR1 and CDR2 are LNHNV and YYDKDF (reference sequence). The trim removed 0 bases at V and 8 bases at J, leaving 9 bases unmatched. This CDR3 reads CATSRDLGTSGSLYEQFF. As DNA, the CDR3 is TGTGCCACCAGCAGAGATCTTGGGACTAGCGGGAGTCTCTATGAGCAGTTCTTC.

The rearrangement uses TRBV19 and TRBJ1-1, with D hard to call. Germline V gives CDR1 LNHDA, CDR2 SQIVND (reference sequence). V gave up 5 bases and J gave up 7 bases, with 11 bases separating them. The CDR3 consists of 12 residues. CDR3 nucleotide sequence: TGTGCCAGTAGTCCTCGGGTAGGTGAAGCTTTCTTT. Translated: CASSPRVGEAFF.

CDR3 residues: CASSTVSGSGETQYF. The CDR3 nucleotides read TGTGCCAGTAGTACCGTTAGCGGGTCAGGAGAGACCCAGTACTTC. The rearrangement uses TRBV19 and TRBJ2-5, with TRBD2 matching over 7 bases. In germline, CDR1 is LNHDA, CDR2 SQIVND (reference sequence). The CDR3 contains 15 residues. The V gene end was trimmed by 4 bases and the J gene end by 4 bases; junction bases not matched to a gene: 9.

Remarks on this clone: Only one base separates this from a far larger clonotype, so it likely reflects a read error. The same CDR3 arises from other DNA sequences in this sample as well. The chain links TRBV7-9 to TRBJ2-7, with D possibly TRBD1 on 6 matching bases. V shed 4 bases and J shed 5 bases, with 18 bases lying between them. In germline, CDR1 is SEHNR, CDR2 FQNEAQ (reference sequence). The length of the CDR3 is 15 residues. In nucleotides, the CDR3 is TGTGCCAGCAGCTCTCCGTCGGTGGGGGCAGACGAGCAGTACTTC. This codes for CASSSPSVGADEQYF.

The CDR3 sequence is CASSERALYNEQFF. DNA for the CDR3: TGTGCCAGCAGTGAAAGGGCCCTTTACAATGAGCAGTTCTTC. This chain links TRBV2 with TRBJ2-1; D remains unclear. Trimming took off 2 bases at V and 4 bases at J, with 9 bases between the two ends. CDR3 size: 14 residues. In germline, CDR1 is SNHLY, CDR2 FYNNEI.

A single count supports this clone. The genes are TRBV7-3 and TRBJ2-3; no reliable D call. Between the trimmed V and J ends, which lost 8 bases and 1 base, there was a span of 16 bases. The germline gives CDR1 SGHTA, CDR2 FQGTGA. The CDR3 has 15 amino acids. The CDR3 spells CASAAISSGTDTQYF. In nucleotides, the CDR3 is TGTGCCAGCGCGGCGATTTCTAGTGGCACAGATACGCAGTATTTT. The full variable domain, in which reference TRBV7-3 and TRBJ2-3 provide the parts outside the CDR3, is GAGVSQTPSNKVTEKGKYVELRCDPISGHTALYWYRQSLGQGPEFLIYFQGTGAADDSGLPNDRFFAVRPEGSVSTLKIQRTERGDSAVYLCASAAISSGTDTQYFGPGTRLTVL.

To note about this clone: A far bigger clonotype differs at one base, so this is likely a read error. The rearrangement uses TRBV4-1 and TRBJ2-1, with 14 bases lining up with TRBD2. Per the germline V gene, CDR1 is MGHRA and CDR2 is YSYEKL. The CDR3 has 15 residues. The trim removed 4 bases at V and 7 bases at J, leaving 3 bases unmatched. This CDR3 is CASSLGLAGENEQFF. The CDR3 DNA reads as TGCGCCAGCAGCCTGGGACTAGCGGGAGAGAATGAGCAGTTCTTC.

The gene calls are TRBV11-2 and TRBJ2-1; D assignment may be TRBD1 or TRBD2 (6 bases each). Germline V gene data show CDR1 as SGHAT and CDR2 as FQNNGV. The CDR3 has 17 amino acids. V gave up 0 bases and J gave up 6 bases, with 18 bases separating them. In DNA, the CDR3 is TGTGCCAGCAGCTTAGAAGCCGGGGGACATTGGGGCAATGAGCAGTTCTTC. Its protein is CASSLEAGGHWGNEQFF.

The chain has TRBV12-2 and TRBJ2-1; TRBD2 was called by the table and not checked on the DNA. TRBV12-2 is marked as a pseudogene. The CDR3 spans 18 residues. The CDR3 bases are TGTGCAAGTCGCTTAGCGTCCCCTAGCGGGACCCCCTACAATGAGCAGTTCTTC. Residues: CASRLASPSGTPYNEQFF.

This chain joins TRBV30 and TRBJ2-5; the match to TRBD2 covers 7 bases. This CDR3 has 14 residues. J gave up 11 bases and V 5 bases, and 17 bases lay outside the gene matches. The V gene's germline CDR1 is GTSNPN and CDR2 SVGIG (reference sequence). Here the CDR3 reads CAWSLGGGSWEQYF. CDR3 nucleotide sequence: TGTGCCTGGTCGCTAGGCGGCGGGAGTTGGGAGCAGTACTTC.

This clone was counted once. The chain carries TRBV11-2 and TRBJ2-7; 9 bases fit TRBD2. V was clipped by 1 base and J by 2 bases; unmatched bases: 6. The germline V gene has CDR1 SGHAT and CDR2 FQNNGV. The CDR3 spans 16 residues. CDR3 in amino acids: CASSLVLLAGAYEQYF. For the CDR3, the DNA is TGTGCCAGCAGCTTAGTCCTGTTAGCGGGAGCCTACGAGCAGTACTTC.

In nucleotides, the CDR3 is TGTGCCACCAGCAGAGACATGAATCAGCCCCAGCATTTT. It encodes CATSRDMNQPQHF. V is TRBV15 and J is TRBJ1-5; D uncertain. The V gene lost 0 bases and the J gene lost 4 bases, with 4 bases spanning the gap. CDR1 is LNHNV and CDR2 is YYDKDF in the germline V gene (reference sequence). The CDR3 runs to 13 residues. Together with reference TRBV15 and TRBJ1-5, the CDR3 gives the full variable domain: DAMVIQNPRYQVTQFGKPVTLSCSQTLNHNVMYWYQQKSSQAPKLLFHYYDKDFNNEADTPDNFQSRRPNTSFCFLDIRSPGLGDTAMYLCATSRDMNQPQHFGDGTRLSIL.